This T cell receptor (beta chain) was captured in a study of identical twins. Findings and caveats of the study: Twins' surplus sharing was weaker for beta out-of-frame sequences.

On this clonotype itself: Its target is not known.

TCRdb reprocessed the 5' RACE reads via MiXCR and lists one record per CDR3 protein. Among under 800,000 distinct CDR3 sequences, about 20% were seen once, and the ten largest hold 4% to 4.5%. Germline V gene data show CDR1 as SGHRS and CDR2 as YFSETQ. The CDR3 is made up of 15 amino acids. Trimming shortened V by 4 bases and J by 3 bases, and 14 bases separated the two germline ends. These same records also appear under a second study, on T cells expressing NK-cell markers.

The TCR originated in a woman younger than 30 in good health. The gene calls are TRBV5-1 and TRBJ2-1; D remains ambiguous. The sequencing input was PBMCs. DNA for the CDR3: TGCGCCAGCAGCCCCCAAGGCGGTGTCTACAATGAGCAGTTCTTC. It yields the protein CASSPQGGVYNEQFF.